This TCR beta chain appears in the sequencing data of a study of spatial heterogeneity in lung cancer (dated by TCRdb to about 2019). For the wider study: Beta-chain transcripts were consistently detected in greater numbers than alpha-chain transcripts, which likely reflected higher beta-chain transcript abundance. At surgery, fewer than 250 tumor regions, approximately 64 matched nontumor lung samples and 56 PBMC samples were TCR-sequenced for both alpha and beta chains. In the raw uncorrected reads, each unique combination of TCR and UMI appeared more than ten times on average. In non-small cell lung cancer, the study quantitatively compared TCR alpha and beta repertoires across several tumor regions, matched nontumor lung, and blood. Nonsynonymous mutation counts, determined by whole-exome sequencing of tumor tissue, were related to features of the TCR repertoire.

To prepare the library, 5' RACE was applied. This sample was sequenced with a NextSeq 500. To allow correction of PCR and sequencing errors, the TCR library protocol tagged every TCR cDNA molecule with a unique molecular identifier. The authors' pipeline ran thus. TCR identification, UMI-based error correction and CDR3 extraction were performed with Decombinator tools. TCRs above a frequency of 2 per 1,000, corresponding to the top 1% of the tumor frequency distribution, were defined as expanded. Renyi diversity was calculated using the R vegan package after each repertoire was subsampled 100 times to 5,000 TCRs. CDR3 similarity networks were built from amino acid triplet string-kernel similarity, connecting CDR3s with pairwise similarity above 0.82. Using fastp at Q25 and MiXCR, TCRdb reprocessed the public reads and kept productive beta chains. Rows with a matching CDR3 protein are joined into one entry that keeps the most common DNA and genes. The V and J calls reflect TCRdb's pipeline rather than the authors' work. The sample table contains more than 35,000 distinct CDR3 sequences; only one count was recorded for 4% to 6% of them. Jointly, the top ten make up just over 25% of the sample.

The meaning of the sample's time point label: sample taken at primary tumor resection. TCR sequencing used whole RNA extracted from tumor and nontumor lung tissue, or from cryopreserved PBMC samples, without cell sorting. The donors were some 70 patients from the lung TRACERx cohort who had early-stage, untreated non-small cell lung cancer. Only patients with enough RNA available from two or more tumor regions were chosen for TCR sequencing. This clonotype occurred many times. Its antigen is currently not known. Base qualities are not provided; no much larger clone lies one nucleotide away. Counted from cysteine to phenylalanine, this CDR3 has 15 amino acids. Only the CDR3 DNA stays, 45 bases, in frame from base 1. The germline V gene (reference sequence) provides CDR1 SGHAT and CDR2 FQDESV. V trim: 5 bases; J trim: 8 bases; unmatched bases: 11. General conclusions and limits of the study: Confirming at a functional level the hypothesis that regional TCRs recognize regional mutations was considered to require additional single-cell paired TCR alpha and beta sequencing. Ubiquitous expanded tumor TCRs were found in blood more often at tumor resection than at routine follow-up.

This clonotype was sampled from a female donor with early-stage non-small cell lung cancer. This receptor chain uses TRBV11-1 and TRBJ1-4, with 7 bases matching TRBD1. Sequencing used PBMCs, obtained at surgery. This receptor has the CDR3 CASSAADRREEKLFF. The nucleotide sequence reads TGTGCCAGCAGCGCTGCGGACAGGCGGGAGGAAAAACTGTTTTTT.